What follows are 4 T cell receptor beta chains derived from one specimen sequenced in a study of tumor-infiltrating lymphocytes in glioblastoma multiforme. Multiple V-beta primers and a C-beta primer amplified TCRB from RNA. TCRdb passed the multiplex PCR reads through MiXCR, listing each CDR3 protein once. The data show around 10,000 distinct CDR3 sequences, roughly 71% seen once. Sequenced material: brain tumor tissue. Source of these receptors: a male donor with glioblastoma.

The rearrangement links TRBV20-1 to TRBJ1-1, with no clear D. The CDR3 is made up of 14 amino acids. Trimming cost V 0 bases and J 6 bases, with 14 bases left between them. Germline V lookup: CDR1 DFQATT, CDR2 SNEGSKA (reference sequence). CDR3 residues: CSARDFTVGPEAFF. The CDR3 DNA reads TGCAGTGCTAGAGATTTCACCGTCGGGCCTGAAGCTTTCTTT.

The genes are TRBV11-2 and TRBJ1-2; D uncertain. V gave up 9 bases and J gave up 14 bases, with 25 bases separating them. The CDR3 loop spans 13 amino acids. Germline V gene data show CDR1 as SGHAT and CDR2 as FQNNGV. This CDR3 is CARSIDPGSPLTF. The CDR3 DNA is TGTGCCAGAAGCATCGACCCGGGCTCCCCTCTAACCTTC.

The gene calls are TRBV11-2 and TRBJ2-3, with D perhaps given as TRBD1 or TRBD2 (5 bases each). Germline V gives CDR1 SGHAT, CDR2 FQNNGV. The V and J ends lost 6 bases and 5 bases respectively, with 15 bases between them. The CDR3 has 14 amino acids. The DNA for the CDR3 is TGTGCCAGCAGTTGGGGACCCTGGGGAGATACGCAGTATTTT. Translation: CASSWGPWGDTQYF.

V usage is TRBV5-4 and J usage is TRBJ2-7; D not resolved. V was shortened by 8 bases and J by 5 bases, with 20 bases between the two germline ends. From germline, CDR1 is SGHNT and CDR2 YYREEE (reference sequence). The length of the CDR3 is 14 residues. The CDR3 DNA reads TGTGCCAGTAACTTAAGGAGCTGGAGTGACGAGCAGTACTTC. Encoded protein: CASNLRSWSDEQYF. The full variable domain, completed using reference TRBV5-4 and TRBJ2-7, is ETGVTQSPTHLIKTRGQQVTLRCSSQSGHNTVSWYQQALGQGPQFIFQYYREEENGRGNFPPRFSGLQFPNYSSELNVNALELDDSALYLCASNLRSWSDEQYFGPGTRLTVT.